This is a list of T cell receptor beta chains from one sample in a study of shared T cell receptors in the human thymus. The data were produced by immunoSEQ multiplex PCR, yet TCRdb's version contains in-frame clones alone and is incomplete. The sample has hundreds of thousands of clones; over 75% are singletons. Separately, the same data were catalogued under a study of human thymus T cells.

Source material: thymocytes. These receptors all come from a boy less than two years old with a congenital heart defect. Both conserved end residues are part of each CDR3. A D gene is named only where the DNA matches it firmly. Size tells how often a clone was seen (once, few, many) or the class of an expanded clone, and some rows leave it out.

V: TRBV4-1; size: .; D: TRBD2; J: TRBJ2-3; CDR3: CASKGASGRALDTQYF; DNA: TGCGCCAGCAAAGGGGCGAGCGGGAGGGCCTTAGATACGCAGTATTTT
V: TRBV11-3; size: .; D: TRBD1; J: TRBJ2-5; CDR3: CASSCNDRAETQYF; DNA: TGTGCCAGCAGCTGTAACGACAGGGCGGAGACCCAGTACTTC
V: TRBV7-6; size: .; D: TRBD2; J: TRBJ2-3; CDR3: CASSTPAGTTDTQYF; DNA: TGTGCCAGCAGCACTCCAGCGGGAACCACAGATACGCAGTATTTT
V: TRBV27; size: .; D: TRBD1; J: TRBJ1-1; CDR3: CASREQGFDTEAFF; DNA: TGTGCCAGCAGGGAACAGGGGTTTGACACTGAAGCTTTCTTT
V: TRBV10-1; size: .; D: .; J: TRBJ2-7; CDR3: CASTDEQYF; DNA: TGCGCCAGCACAGACGAGCAGTACTTC
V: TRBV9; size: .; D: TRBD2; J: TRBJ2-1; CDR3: CASSAQGLAGACEQFF; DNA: TGTGCCAGCAGCGCCCAGGGACTAGCGGGAGCTTGTGAGCAGTTCTTC
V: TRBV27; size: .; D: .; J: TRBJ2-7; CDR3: CASSFVGGRIDYEQYF; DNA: TGTGCCAGCAGTTTCGTAGGCGGCAGAATAGACTACGAGCAGTACTTC
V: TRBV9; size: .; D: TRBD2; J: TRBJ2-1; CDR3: CASSAEGLAGLKGENEQFF; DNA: TGTGCCAGCAGCGCGGAGGGACTAGCGGGCCTAAAAGGTGAGAATGAGCAGTTCTTC
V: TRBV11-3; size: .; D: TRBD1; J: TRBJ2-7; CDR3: CASSVTGTGHDEQYF; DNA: TGTGCCAGCAGCGTTACCGGGACAGGGCACGACGAGCAGTACTTC
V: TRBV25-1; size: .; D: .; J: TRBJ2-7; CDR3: CASSESQGDLGYEQYF; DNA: TGTGCCAGCAGTGAATCTCAGGGGGACTTGGGGTACGAGCAGTACTTC
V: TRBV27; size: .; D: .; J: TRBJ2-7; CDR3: CASRVSGNTYEQYF; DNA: TGTGCCAGCAGAGTCTCCGGGAACACCTACGAGCAGTACTTC
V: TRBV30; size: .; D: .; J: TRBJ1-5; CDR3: CAWRRIETGHYSNQPQHF; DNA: TGTGCCTGGAGAAGGATAGAGACAGGCCATTATAGCAATCAGCCCCAGCATTTT
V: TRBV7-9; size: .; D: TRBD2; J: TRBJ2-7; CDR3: CASSPGGLAGDGYEQYF; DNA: TGTGCCAGCAGCCCAGGTGGACTAGCGGGAGATGGATACGAGCAGTACTTC
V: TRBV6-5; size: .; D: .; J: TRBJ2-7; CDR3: CATRDTSYEQYF; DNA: TGTGCCACCCGGGACACCTCCTACGAGCAGTACTTC
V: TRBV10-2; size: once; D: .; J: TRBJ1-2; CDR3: CASSEPGFDYGYTF; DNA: TGCGCCAGCAGTGAGCCAGGGTTTGACTATGGCTACACCTTC
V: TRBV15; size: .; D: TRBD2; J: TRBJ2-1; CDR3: CATSRRAGEDNEQFF; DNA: TGTGCCACCAGCAGGAGGGCGGGAGAGGATAATGAGCAGTTCTTC